These T cell receptor beta chains were read from a single sample in a study of glioma-infiltrating T cells after dendritic cell vaccination. Generated by immunoSEQ multiplex PCR, the TCRdb table keeps only in-frame clones and is missing some. The table includes some 90,000 clones, approximately 78% detected once. The source was blood, collected after dendritic cell vaccination. The receptor source for this set is a human donor with glioblastoma. CDR3s include the opening cysteine and the closing phenylalanine or tryptophan. The D gene is left open where the match is weak. Where a row states a size, it is once, few, many or the class of an expanded clone; other rows omit it.

D	size	V	J	length	DNA	CDR3
TRBD1	NA	TRBV5-1	TRBJ2-3	15	TGCGCCAGCAACCGGGACAGGGGGCCCACAGATACGCAGTATTTT	CASNRDRGPTDTQYF
TRBD2	NA	TRBV29-1	TRBJ2-3	13	TGCAGCGTTCCCCAGCGGGAGTCGGATACGCAGTATTTT	CSVPQRESDTQYF
TRBD1	NA	TRBV29-1	TRBJ2-3	14	TGCAGCGTTGCCTGGGACAGGGGGACAGATACGCAGTATTTT	CSVAWDRGTDTQYF
NA	NA	TRBV4-2	TRBJ2-5	15	TGTGCCAGCAGTCACAGGGCTAGCAGCCAAGAGACCCAGTACTTC	CASSHRASSQETQYF
NA	NA	TRBV2	TRBJ2-3	14	TGTGCCAGCTTGGACAGAACTAGCACAGATACGCAGTATTTT	CASLDRTSTDTQYF
NA	NA	TRBV6-6	TRBJ1-5	16	TGTGCCAGCAGCCTAGGGGGGGACGTTAGCAATCAGCCCCAGCATTTT	CASSLGGDVSNQPQHF
NA	NA	TRBV15	TRBJ1-5	15	TGTGCCACCAGCAGAGATCCCCAGGGTAGTCAGCCCCAGCATTTT	CATSRDPQGSQPQHF
NA	NA	TRBV7-6	TRBJ1-5	15	TGTGCCAGCAGCTTAAGGGGGGGGACCAATCAGCCCCAGCATTTT	CASSLRGGTNQPQHF
TRBD1	NA	TRBV18	TRBJ1-2	16	TGTGCCAGCTCACCCGGGCAGGGGGCGCTTAACTATGGCTACACCTTC	CASSPGQGALNYGYTF
NA	NA	TRBV6-6	TRBJ2-3	12	TGTGCCAGCACCGTGAGAACAGATACGCAGTATTTT	CASTVRTDTQYF
NA	NA	TRBV9	TRBJ2-2	15	TGTGCCAGCAGCGGAGACAGGTCGAACACCGGGGAGCTGTTTTTT	CASSGDRSNTGELFF
TRBD1	few	TRBV27	TRBJ1-5	14	TGTGCCAGCAGTTTGACAGGGGTCAATCAGCCCCAGCATTTT	CASSLTGVNQPQHF
TRBD1	NA	TRBV4-2	TRBJ1-1	15	TGTGCCAGCAGCCCTAGGGACAGGGATAACACTGAAGCTTTCTTT	CASSPRDRDNTEAFF
NA	NA	TRBV6-6	TRBJ2-3	15	TGTGCCAGCAGTTACCCCCCTACCCACACAGATACGCAGTATTTT	CASSYPPTHTDTQYF
TRBD2	once	TRBV6-4	TRBJ2-5	15	TGTGCCAGCAGCGCCCAAGCGGGGTCACAAGAGACCCAGTACTTC	CASSAQAGSQETQYF
TRBD1	NA	TRBV29-1	TRBJ1-1	13	TGCAGCGTTCCGGACAGGCGGAACACTGAAGCTTTCTTT	CSVPDRRNTEAFF
NA	once	TRBV5-4	TRBJ1-4	17	TGTGCCAGCAGCTCATCCATGGACTGGCCTACTAATGAAAAACTGTTTTTT	CASSSSMDWPTNEKLFF
TRBD1	once	TRBV6-1	TRBJ1-5	15	TGTGCCAGCAGTGTTAGTGGACAGGGAAGCCAGCCCCAGCATTTT	CASSVSGQGSQPQHF
TRBD2	NA	TRBV6-5	TRBJ2-1	16	TGTGCCAGCAGTTACTCGGTGCTAGCGGGAAGCCATGAGCAGTTCTTC	CASSYSVLAGSHEQFF
TRBD1	once	TRBV7-9	TRBJ1-4	15	TGTGCCAGCAGCTTTGATACAGGGGGCAACGAAAAACTGTTTTTT	CASSFDTGGNEKLFF
NA	NA	TRBV5-4	TRBJ2-3	14	TGTGCCAGCAGCTTGGGAACTCGCACAGATACGCAGTATTTT	CASSLGTRTDTQYF
NA	NA	TRBV6-5	TRBJ1-3	15	TGTGCCAGCAGTTACTACCGGGGCTCTGGAAACACCATATATTTT	CASSYYRGSGNTIYF
NA	NA	TRBV27	TRBJ1-5	15	TGTGCCAGCAGTTTAAACGCTAATAGCAATCAGCCCCAGCATTTT	CASSLNANSNQPQHF
NA	NA	TRBV5-1	TRBJ2-1	13	TGCGCCAGCAGCCTACAGTATTACAATGAGCAGTTCTTC	CASSLQYYNEQFF
TRBD1	NA	TRBV7-9	TRBJ1-4	16	TGTGCCAGCAGCCCGGGACAGGGGATCTCTAATGAAAAACTGTTTTTT	CASSPGQGISNEKLFF
TRBD2	NA	TRBV18	TRBJ2-3	15	TGTGCCAGCTCACCACCCCTAGCGGGACCAGATACGCAGTATTTT	CASSPPLAGPDTQYF
NA	NA	TRBV5-1	TRBJ2-5	14	TGCGCCAGCAGCTTGGATGGGAGGCAAGAGACCCAGTACTTC	CASSLDGRQETQYF
NA	NA	TRBV7-2	TRBJ1-3	14	TGTGCCAGCAGCAGAGGAGGGGATGGAAACACCATATATTTT	CASSRGGDGNTIYF
TRBD2	NA	TRBV11-3	TRBJ2-5	16	TGTGCCAGCAGCTTACATGCACTAGCGGGACAAGAGACCCAGTACTTC	CASSLHALAGQETQYF
TRBD2	NA	TRBV10-2	TRBJ2-5	14	TGCGCCAGCAGCGGGACTAGTCGACAAGAGACCCAGTACTTC	CASSGTSRQETQYF
TRBD1	NA	TRBV5-1	TRBJ2-2	16	TGCGCCAGCAGCTTCCTGACAGGGGGGGACACCGGGGAGCTGTTTTTT	CASSFLTGGDTGELFF
NA	NA	TRBV14	TRBJ2-1	17	TGTGCCAGCAGCCAAGAAGTTCAACTAGGGTACTACAATGAGCAGTTCTTC	CASSQEVQLGYYNEQFF
NA	NA	TRBV28	TRBJ1-3	13	TGTGCCAGCAGCACAGGGTCTGGAAACACCATATATTTT	CASSTGSGNTIYF
NA	once	TRBV28	TRBJ2-1	14	TGTGCCAGCAGTTTAAGGCGGAACTCCAATGAGCAGTTCTTC	CASSLRRNSNEQFF
TRBD2	NA	TRBV6-1	TRBJ2-2	16	TGTGCCAGCAGTGTTTTGTCCGGGACTAGCACCGGGGAGCTGTTTTTT	CASSVLSGTSTGELFF
TRBD1	NA	TRBV13	TRBJ2-7	14	TGTGCCAGCAGCTCCAGACAGGGGTCCGACGAGCAGTACTTC	CASSSRQGSDEQYF
TRBD2	NA	TRBV6-1	TRBJ2-1	15	TGTGCCAGCAGTGAAGCGATCGGGGACTATGATGAGCAGTTCTTC	CASSEAIGDYDEQFF
NA	NA	TRBV10-1	TRBJ1-4	12	TGCGCCAGCATTGGAACAGGGAAGAAACTGTTTTTT	CASIGTGKKLFF
TRBD1	NA	TRBV6-1	TRBJ1-2	13	TGTGCCAGCAGTCAGGGGGCAAACTATGGCTACACCTTC	CASSQGANYGYTF
TRBD1	NA	TRBV2	TRBJ1-5	15	TGTGCCAGCAGCTCGGGACAGGGAGGTGGGCAGCCCCAGCATTTT	CASSSGQGGGQPQHF
NA	NA	TRBV7-8	TRBJ1-6	15	TGTGCCAGCAGCTCAACAGGGAACTATAATTCACCCCTCCACTTT	CASSSTGNYNSPLHF
TRBD2	NA	TRBV7-9	TRBJ2-5	14	TGTGCCAGCAGCCCGGTATCGGGGGGAGAGACCCAGTACTTC	CASSPVSGGETQYF
TRBD1	NA	TRBV5-1	TRBJ2-7	15	TGCGCCAGCAGCATACGGACAGGGGGCCTCTACGAGCAGTACTTC	CASSIRTGGLYEQYF
TRBD2	NA	TRBV30	TRBJ2-1	18	TGTGCCTGGAGTGTATTACGTGGGGGACTAGCGGGAGACAATGAGCAGTTCTTC	CAWSVLRGGLAGDNEQFF
TRBD2	NA	TRBV18	TRBJ2-5	15	TGTGCCAGCTCACCGCCGGGACTAGCTACAGAGACCCAGTACTTC	CASSPPGLATETQYF
NA	once	TRBV4-1	TRBJ2-7	15	TGCGCCAGCAGCCCCGGGGGGGGACAGAGGGGCGAGCAGTACTTC	CASSPGGGQRGEQYF
TRBD2	NA	TRBV6-1	TRBJ2-3	15	TGTGCCAGCAGTGAACGTAGCGGGAGGACAGATACGCAGTATTTT	CASSERSGRTDTQYF
NA	NA	TRBV10-3	TRBJ2-5	14	TGTGCCATCAGTGGCAGTGAGGGTAAGGGGACCCAGTACTTC	CAISGSEGKGTQYF
NA	NA	TRBV5-4	TRBJ1-2	14	TGTGCCAGCAGCTTCACTATAGGGGGTCACGGCTACACCTTC	CASSFTIGGHGYTF
TRBD1	NA	TRBV4-1	TRBJ1-3	17	TGCGCCAGCAGCCAAGACCGGGACAGCGCCTCTGGAAACACCATATATTTT	CASSQDRDSASGNTIYF
TRBD1	NA	TRBV6-6	TRBJ2-3	15	TGTGCCAGCAGAGACAGGGGGCTCGGCGCAGATACGCAGTATTTT	CASRDRGLGADTQYF
TRBD2	NA	TRBV2	TRBJ2-3	14	TGTGCCAGCAAGTGGGAGGGGAGCACAGATACGCAGTATTTT	CASKWEGSTDTQYF
TRBD1	NA	TRBV7-2	TRBJ1-1	16	TGTGCCAGCAGCTCACATACAGGGGCGGGCAACACTGAAGCTTTCTTT	CASSSHTGAGNTEAFF
NA	NA	TRBV7-2	TRBJ2-5	19	TGTGCCAGCAGCTTAGATTGGGCAGGGGAAACACCCGTTAAAGAGACCCAGTACTTC	CASSLDWAGETPVKETQYF
TRBD1	NA	TRBV9	TRBJ1-2	14	TGTGCCAGCAGCGTAGACAGGGGCAACTATGGCTACACCTTC	CASSVDRGNYGYTF